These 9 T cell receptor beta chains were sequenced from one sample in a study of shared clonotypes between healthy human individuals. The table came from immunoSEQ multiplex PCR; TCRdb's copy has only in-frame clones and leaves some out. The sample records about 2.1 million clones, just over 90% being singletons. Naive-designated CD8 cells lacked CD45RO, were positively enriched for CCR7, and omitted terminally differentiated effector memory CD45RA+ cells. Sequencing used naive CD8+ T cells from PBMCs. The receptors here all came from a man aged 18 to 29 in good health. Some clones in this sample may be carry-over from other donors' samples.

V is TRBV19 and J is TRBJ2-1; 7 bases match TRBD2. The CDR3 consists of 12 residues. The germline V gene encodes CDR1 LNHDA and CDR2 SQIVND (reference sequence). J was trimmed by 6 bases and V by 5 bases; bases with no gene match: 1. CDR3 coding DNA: TGTGCCAGTAGTGCGGGGGTCAATGAGCAGTTCTTC. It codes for CASSAGVNEQFF.

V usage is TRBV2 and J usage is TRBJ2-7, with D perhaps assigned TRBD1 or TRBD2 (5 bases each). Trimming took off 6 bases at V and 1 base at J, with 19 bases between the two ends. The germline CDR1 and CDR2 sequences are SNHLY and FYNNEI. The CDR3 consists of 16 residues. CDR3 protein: CASRVSTGTGSYEQYF. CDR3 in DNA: TGTGCCAGCAGAGTTTCGACCGGGACGGGGTCCTACGAGCAGTACTTC.

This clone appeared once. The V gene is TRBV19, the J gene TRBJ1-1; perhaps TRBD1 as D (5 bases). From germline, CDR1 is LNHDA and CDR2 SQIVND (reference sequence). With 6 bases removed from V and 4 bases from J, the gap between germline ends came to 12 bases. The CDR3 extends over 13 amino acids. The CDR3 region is CASSLGLSTEAFF. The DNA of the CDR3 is TGTGCCAGTAGCCTGGGACTCAGCACTGAAGCTTTCTTT.

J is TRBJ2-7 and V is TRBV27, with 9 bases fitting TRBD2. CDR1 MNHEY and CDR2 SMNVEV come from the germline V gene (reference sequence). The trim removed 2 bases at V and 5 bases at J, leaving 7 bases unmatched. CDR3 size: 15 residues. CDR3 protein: CASSLGREGPDEQYF. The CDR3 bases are TGTGCCAGCAGTTTAGGGCGGGAGGGGCCCGACGAGCAGTACTTC.

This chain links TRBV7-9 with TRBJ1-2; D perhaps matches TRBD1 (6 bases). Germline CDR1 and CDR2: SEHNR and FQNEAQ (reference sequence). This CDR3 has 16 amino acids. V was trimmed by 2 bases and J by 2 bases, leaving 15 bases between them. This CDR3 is CASSLRGQGPNYGYTF. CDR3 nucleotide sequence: TGTGCCAGCAGCTTACGTGGGCAGGGGCCCAACTATGGCTACACCTTC.

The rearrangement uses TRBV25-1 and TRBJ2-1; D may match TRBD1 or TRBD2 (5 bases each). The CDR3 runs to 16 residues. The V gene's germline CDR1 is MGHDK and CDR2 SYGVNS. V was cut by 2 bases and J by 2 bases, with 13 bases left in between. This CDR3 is CASSEGGLLPYNEQFF. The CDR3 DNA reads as TGTGCCAGCAGTGAAGGGGGTTTACTACCCTACAATGAGCAGTTCTTC.

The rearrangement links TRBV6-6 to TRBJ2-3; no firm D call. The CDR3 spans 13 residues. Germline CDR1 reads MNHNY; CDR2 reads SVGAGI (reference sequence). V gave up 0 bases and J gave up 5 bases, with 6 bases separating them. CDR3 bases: TGTGCCAGCAGTTACTCGGCCCTAGATACGCAGTATTTT. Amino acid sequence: CASSYSALDTQYF.

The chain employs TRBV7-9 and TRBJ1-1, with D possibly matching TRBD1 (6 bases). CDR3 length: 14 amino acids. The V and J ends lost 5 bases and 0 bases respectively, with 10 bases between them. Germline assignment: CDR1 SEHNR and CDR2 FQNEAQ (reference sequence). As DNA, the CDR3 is TGTGCCAGCAGCCCCGGGACACTGAACACTGAAGCTTTCTTT. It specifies CASSPGTLNTEAFF. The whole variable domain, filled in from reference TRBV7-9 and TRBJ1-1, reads DTGVSQNPRHKITKRGQNVTFRCDPISEHNRLYWYRQTLGQGPEFLTYFQNEAQLEKSRLLSDRFSAERPKGSFSTLEIQRTEQGDSAMYLCASSPGTLNTEAFFGQGTRLTVV.

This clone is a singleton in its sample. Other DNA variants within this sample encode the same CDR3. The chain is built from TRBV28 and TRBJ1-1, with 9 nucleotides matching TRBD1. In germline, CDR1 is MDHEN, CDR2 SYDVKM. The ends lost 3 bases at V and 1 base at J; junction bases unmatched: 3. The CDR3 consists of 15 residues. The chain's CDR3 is CASSFPGQGNTEAFF. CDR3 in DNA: TGTGCCAGCAGTTTCCCGGGACAGGGGAACACTGAAGCTTTCTTT.